The entry below gives a single TCR beta chain sequence along with its context. These data are taken from a study of blood T cell repertoires in COVID-19. Per the original data handling: For nucleated cells, counts were estimated from reference gene primer amplification. Libraries were prepared by immunoSEQ multiplex PCR; TCRdb keeps only in-frame clonotypes and omits some of them. V and J calls and clone size come straight from that table; D and trimming were deduced from the DNA. The profile shows almost 90,000 clones, approximately 89% of them singletons. V shed 2 bases and J shed 0 bases, with 8 bases lying between them. The CDR3 is 16 amino acids. CDR1 and CDR2 (germline): MGHRA, YSYEKL.

The V gene is TRBV4-1, the J gene TRBJ2-6, with no clear D. Sequenced material: peripheral blood. The origin of this receptor is a man at least 80 years old with acute or convalescent COVID-19. The CDR3 region has the DNA TGCGCCAGCAGCCAACCGGGTCGCTCTGGGGCCAACGTCCTGACTTTC. Translating it yields CASSQPGRSGANVLTF.